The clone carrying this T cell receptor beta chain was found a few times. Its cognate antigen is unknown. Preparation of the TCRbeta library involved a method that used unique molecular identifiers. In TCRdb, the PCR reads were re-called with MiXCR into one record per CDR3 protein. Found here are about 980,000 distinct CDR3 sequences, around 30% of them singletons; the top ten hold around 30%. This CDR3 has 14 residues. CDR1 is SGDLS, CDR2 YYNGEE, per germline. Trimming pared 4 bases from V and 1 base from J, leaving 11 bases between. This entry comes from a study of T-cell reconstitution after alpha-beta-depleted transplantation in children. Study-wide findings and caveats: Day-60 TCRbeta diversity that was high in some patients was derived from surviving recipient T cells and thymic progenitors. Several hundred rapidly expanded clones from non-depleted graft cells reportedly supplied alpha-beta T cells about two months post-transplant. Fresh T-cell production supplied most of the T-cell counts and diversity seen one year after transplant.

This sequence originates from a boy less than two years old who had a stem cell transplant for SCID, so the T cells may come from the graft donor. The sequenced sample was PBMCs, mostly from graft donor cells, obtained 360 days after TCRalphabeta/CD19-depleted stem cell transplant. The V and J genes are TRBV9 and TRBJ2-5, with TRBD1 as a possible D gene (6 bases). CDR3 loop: CASSHGQFQETQYF. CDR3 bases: TGTGCCAGCAGCCACGGACAGTTCCAAGAGACCCAGTACTTC.